One and the same sample provided the 4 T cell receptor beta chains below, sequenced in a study of prognosis after radiotherapy for stage I lung cancer. Two-round multiplex PCR amplified TCR beta CDR3 from genomic DNA. With primers specific to each TRBV and TRBJ gene, the first-round PCR was performed. Each CDR3 protein is one row after TCRdb ran MiXCR on the multiplex PCR reads. Found here are roughly 26,000 distinct CDR3 sequences, around 32% of them singletons; the top ten hold 35% to 45%. Sample: PBMCs, taken before or after stereotactic body radiation therapy (not recorded which). Receptors were obtained from a donor of 50 years or more with non-small cell lung cancer.

The rearrangement joins TRBV7-9 to TRBJ1-2; 9 bases are shared with TRBD1. This CDR3 comprises 17 residues. Looked up from germline, CDR1 is SEHNR and CDR2 is FQNEAQ (reference sequence). With 3 bases clipped from V and 3 bases from J, the junction kept 11 bases outside the gene matches. The CDR3 DNA sequence: TGTGCCAGCAGCTTCGGGGACAGGGTGCTTTTTGACTATGGCTACACCTTC. Protein sequence: CASSFGDRVLFDYGYTF.

The chain couples TRBV20-1 to TRBJ1-5, with a tentative D call TRBD1 (5 bases). CDR1 and CDR2 (germline): DFQATT, SNEGSKA (reference sequence). Trimming left V 0 bases short and J 4 bases short, with 10 bases between. This CDR3 contains 14 residues. The CDR3 DNA is TGCAGTGCTAGAGAACCGAGGGGTAATCAGCCCCAGCATTTT. Its protein is CSAREPRGNQPQHF.

This clonotype occurred many times. The chain uses TRBV6-5 and TRBJ1-1; 9 positions match TRBD1. There are 15 residues in the CDR3. Per germline, CDR1 MNHEY and CDR2 SVGAGI. Losses at the gene ends were 2 bases for V and 5 bases for J; bases not matched to a gene: 6. The CDR3 region is CASSYRTGVETEAFF. DNA of the CDR3: TGTGCCAGCAGTTACAGGACAGGGGTAGAAACTGAAGCTTTCTTT.

The chain employs TRBV5-1 and TRBJ2-7, with D possibly matching TRBD2 (6 bases). Germline V lookup: CDR1 SGHRS, CDR2 YFSETQ. The CDR3 sequence is 15 residues long. Between the trimmed V and J ends, which lost 4 bases and 1 base, there was a span of 15 bases. CDR3 region: CASSPRDSKSYEQYF. As DNA, the CDR3 is TGCGCCAGCAGCCCCCGGGACTCAAAATCCTACGAGCAGTACTTC.